This TCR beta chain was captured by sequencing in a study of cytomegalovirus exposure and HLA in healthy donors. Study results and caveats: Likely technical artifact: a cluster of highly shared sequence variants. Serostatus for CMV was the only available immune exposure information. Exclusion applied to some V segments, including TRBV6-2 and TRBV6-3, as they were indistinguishable.

Notes on this clone: The antigen is not known.

The PCR ran on 60 Vbeta and 13 Jbeta primers. Libraries were prepared by immunoSEQ multiplex PCR; TCRdb keeps only in-frame clonotypes and omits some of them. The sample has roughly 190,000 clones, over 65% seen once; the top ten hold approximately 3.6%. The junction had 13 bases not matched to a gene; V was cut back by 3 bases and J by 0 bases. The CDR3 has 17 amino acids. CDR1 and CDR2 from the germline V gene are GTSNPN and SVGIG (reference sequence). Sequenced input: PBMCs. The sequence was obtained from a man in his forties in good health and CMV-seropositive. This chain joins TRBV30 and TRBJ1-1; 7 bases agree with TRBD1. CDR3 residues: CAWRLTSGTALNTEAFF. The CDR3 region has the DNA TGTGCCTGGAGACTCACCTCCGGGACAGCTTTGAACACTGAAGCTTTCTTT.